The clone carrying this T cell receptor beta chain was observed a few times. This entry belongs to a study of T-cell memory formation after mild COVID-19. A single record per CDR3 protein comes from TCRdb applying MiXCR to the 5' RACE reads. The data show 450,000 or so distinct CDR3 sequences, with more than 20% seen just once and approximately 13% held by the top ten. The sequenced sample was PBMCs or a T cell subset sorted from them (not recorded which). This TCR came from an adult woman who had mild COVID-19 (a few samples of this study predate the infection). Cell type and time point are not known.

The CDR3 sequence: CASQSSWGETQYF. As DNA, the CDR3 is TGTGCCAGTCAATCTAGCTGGGGGGAGACCCAGTACTTC. The rearrangement uses TRBV19 and TRBJ2-5; D possibly matches TRBD1 or TRBD2 (5 bases each). Trimming left V 8 bases short and J 5 bases short, with 15 bases between. Germline CDR1 and CDR2: LNHDA and SQIVND (reference sequence). This CDR3 region has 13 residues.